This note documents a single TCR beta chain sequence. The sample comes from a study of glioma-infiltrating T cells after dendritic cell vaccination. TCRdb's copy holds only in-frame clones and misses some; the assay was immunoSEQ multiplex PCR. The sample holds 71,000 or so clones; roughly 79% are singletons and the top ten take roughly 7.9%. Looked up from germline, CDR1 is LNHDA and CDR2 is SQIVND (reference sequence). The V gene end was trimmed by 1 base and the J gene end by 2 bases; junction bases not matched to a gene: 3. This CDR3 comprises 15 residues. The clonotype comes from a human donor with glioblastoma. This specimen consisted of blood, obtained before dendritic cell vaccination. The chain employs TRBV19 and TRBJ1-2; 8 bases fit TRBD1. CDR3 loop: CASSIGTGLNYGYTF. CDR3 in DNA: TGTGCCAGTAGTATAGGGACAGGGTTGAACTATGGCTACACCTTC.